Each of the 28 T cell receptor beta chains below was sequenced from the same sample in a study of shared clonotypes between healthy human individuals. Here immunoSEQ multiplex PCR was the method, and the copy in TCRdb shows in-frame clones only, minus some. Altogether roughly 640,000 clones are present, around two thirds being singletons, with the ten largest covering 1.5% to 2%. Source material: memory CD4+ T cells sorted from blood. Sample subset: CD45RA-negative fraction. The source of these receptors is a woman in her 30s in good health.

The chain employs TRBV18 and TRBJ2-3; D call uncertain. Trimming pared 0 bases from V and 6 bases from J, leaving 10 bases between. The CDR3 runs 14 residues. Germline CDR1 KGHSH, CDR2 LQKENI. For the CDR3, the DNA is TGTGCCAGCTCACCACCACGGCCGGTTGATACGCAGTATTTT. This translates into CASSPPRPVDTQYF.

The V gene is TRBV27, the J gene TRBJ2-5; TRBD2 might be the D (6 bases). This CDR3 has 14 residues. Germline CDR1 and CDR2: MNHEY and SMNVEV (reference sequence). V lost 6 bases, J lost 9 bases, and 20 bases lay in between. CDR3 protein: CASSGTRGPGAQYF. In DNA, the CDR3 is TGTGCCAGCAGCGGGACGCGGGGCCCGGGGGCCCAGTACTTC.

This clone was seen a single time. The chain uses TRBV2 and TRBJ1-1; a possible D gene is TRBD1 (6 bases). The CDR3 runs 13 residues. The germline CDR1 and CDR2 sequences are SNHLY and FYNNEI. Trimming left V 5 bases short and J 9 bases short, with 16 bases between. For the CDR3, the DNA is TGTGCCAGCAGTACCCAGGGGCTGACACAAGCTTTCTTT. This codes for CASSTQGLTQAFF.

The rearrangement links TRBV5-1 to TRBJ2-1, with TRBD2 matching 10 bases. CDR1 is SGHRS and CDR2 is YFSETQ in the germline V gene. This CDR3 comprises 14 residues. With 7 bases clipped from V and 2 bases from J, the junction kept 3 bases outside the gene matches. The CDR3 coding sequence is TGCGCCAGCTGGACTAGCGGAACCTACAATGAGCAGTTCTTC. Residues: CASWTSGTYNEQFF.

V and J are TRBV5-1 and TRBJ2-1; the D is unclear. Trimming cost V 4 bases and J 6 bases, with 8 bases left between them. This CDR3 has 12 amino acids. CDR1 is SGHRS, CDR2 YFSETQ, per germline. CDR3 nucleotides: TGCGCCAGCAGCCCTGTTTTCAATGAGCAGTTCTTC. It is translated as CASSPVFNEQFF.

This chain joins TRBV6-6 and TRBJ1-3, with 7 positions matching TRBD1. CDR1 is MNHNY and CDR2 is SVGAGI in the germline V gene (reference sequence). Trimming at V came to 7 bases and at J to 4 bases, leaving 7 bases not matched to a gene. This CDR3 is built from 14 residues. The CDR3 DNA sequence: TGTGCCAGCATGCTGGGGACAGCCGGAAACACCATATATTTT. Its protein product is CASMLGTAGNTIYF.

The chain links TRBV5-4 to TRBJ2-4; D may correspond to TRBD1 or TRBD2 (5 bases each). The CDR3 is made up of 17 amino acids. The germline gives CDR1 SGHNT, CDR2 YYREEE (reference sequence). Trimming shortened V by 0 bases and J by 1 base, and 14 bases separated the two germline ends. CDR3 in amino acids: CASSLAGQGRAKNIQYF. CDR3 bases: TGTGCCAGCAGCTTGGCGGGGCAGGGCCGGGCCAAAAACATTCAGTACTTC. The full variable domain, rest sourced from reference TRBV5-4 and TRBJ2-4, is ETGVTQSPTHLIKTRGQQVTLRCSSQSGHNTVSWYQQALGQGPQFIFQYYREEENGRGNFPPRFSGLQFPNYSSELNVNALELDDSALYLCASSLAGQGRAKNIQYFGAGTRLSVL.

This chain connects TRBV27 to TRBJ1-5, with 7 bases matching TRBD1. After removal of 6 bases from V and 0 bases from J, the junction contained 8 bases not matched to a gene. Germline assignment: CDR1 MNHEY and CDR2 SMNVEV (reference sequence). The CDR3 is 16 amino acids. This CDR3 reads CASRGQGVDSNQPQHF. The CDR3 region has the DNA TGTGCCAGCAGAGGCCAGGGGGTCGATAGCAATCAGCCCCAGCATTTT.

The count of this clone is one. The J gene is TRBJ2-1, the V gene TRBV25-1; D is undetermined. From germline, CDR1 is MGHDK and CDR2 SYGVNS. V dropped 8 bases and J dropped 7 bases, with 18 bases sitting between them. This CDR3 has 14 amino acids. The CDR3 reads CASQDAGVPNEQFF. The CDR3 DNA reads TGTGCCAGCCAGGACGCAGGAGTTCCAAATGAGCAGTTCTTC.

The chain employs TRBV30 and TRBJ2-5; 7 nucleotides line up with TRBD2. V dropped 3 bases and J dropped 5; count of bases not matched to a gene: 6. Germline loops: CDR1 GTSNPN, CDR2 SVGIG (reference sequence). CDR3 length: 13 residues. Here the CDR3 reads CAWSGLGGETQYF. For the CDR3, the DNA is TGTGCCTGGAGCGGGCTGGGGGGGGAGACCCAGTACTTC.

The J gene is TRBJ2-3, the V gene TRBV18; the match to TRBD2 covers 13 bases. The germline V gene encodes CDR1 KGHSH and CDR2 LQKENI. This CDR3 comprises 17 residues. V lost 5 bases and J lost 1; bases outside the gene matches: 6. This CDR3 reads CASSTYGLAGGTDTQYF. The CDR3 nucleotides read TGTGCCAGCTCAACCTACGGACTAGCGGGAGGCACAGATACGCAGTATTTT. The complete variable domain, with remaining parts taken from reference TRBV18 and TRBJ2-3, reads NAGVMQNPRHLVRRRGQEARLRCSPMKGHSHVYWYRQLPEEGLKFMVYLQKENIIDESGMPKERFSAEFPKEGPSILRIQQVVRGDSAAYFCASSTYGLAGGTDTQYFGPGTRLTVL.

This chain uses TRBV19 with TRBJ1-2; 8 positions match TRBD1. V trimming: 6 bases; J trimming: 1 base; junction bases outside the gene matches: 22. The CDR3 consists of 20 residues. Germline assignment: CDR1 LNHDA and CDR2 SQIVND (reference sequence). CDR3 in DNA: TGTGCCAGTAGGGGACCCTCGGGACAGGTGCTGGGGGGCCATAACTATGGCTACACCTTC. Amino acid sequence: CASRGPSGQVLGGHNYGYTF. Together with reference TRBV19 and TRBJ1-2, the CDR3 gives the full variable domain: DGGITQSPKYLFRKEGQNVTLSCEQNLNHDAMYWYRQDPGQGLRLIYYSQIVNDFQKGDIAEGYSVSREKKESFPLTVTSAQKNPTAFYLCASRGPSGQVLGGHNYGYTFGSGTRLTVV.

The chain links TRBV6-5 to TRBJ1-2; D gene uncertain. V was pared by 6 bases and J by 8 bases, with 16 bases between. The germline V gene has CDR1 MNHEY and CDR2 SVGAGI. The CDR3 is made up of 13 amino acids. CDR3 sequence: CASRPTEQSGYTF. CDR3 coding DNA: TGTGCCAGCAGACCGACCGAACAAAGCGGCTACACCTTC.

This chain connects TRBV28 to TRBJ2-1; 8 positions agree with TRBD2. Germline CDR1 reads MDHEN; CDR2 reads SYDVKM. There are 14 residues in the CDR3. The V segment lost 6 bases and the J segment 8 bases; nucleotides outside the gene matches: 9. This CDR3 is CASSPSGPRYEQFF. DNA for the CDR3: TGTGCCAGCAGCCCTAGCGGGCCTCGGTATGAGCAGTTCTTC.

The chain links TRBV4-2 to TRBJ2-7; a possible D gene is TRBD2 (6 bases). CDR3 length: 14 amino acids. The germline gives CDR1 LGHNA, CDR2 YNFKEQ. V was pared by 4 bases and J by 2 bases, with 12 bases between. CDR3 sequence reads: CASSPGTYTYEQYF. Here the CDR3 DNA reads TGTGCCAGCAGCCCCGGGACTTACACCTACGAGCAGTACTTC.

This chain joins TRBV9 and TRBJ1-4, with 8 bases lining up with TRBD1. With V trimmed by 3 bases and J by 2 bases, 3 bases remained unmatched. The CDR3 sequence is 15 residues long. Germline V gene data show CDR1 as SGDLS and CDR2 as YYNGEE. As DNA, the CDR3 is TGTGCCAGCAGCGCCCGACAGGGGACTAATGAAAAACTGTTTTTT. Its translation: CASSARQGTNEKLFF.

The genes are TRBV25-1 and TRBJ1-3; a weak D match, TRBD1 (6 bases). The CDR3 length is 16 residues. CDR1 and CDR2 from the germline V gene are MGHDK and SYGVNS. V lost 5 bases and J 0 bases, leaving 14 bases between the germline ends. DNA for the CDR3: TGTGCCAGCAGTAGGACAGATGAGAGCTCTGGAAACACCATATATTTT. Translating it yields CASSRTDESSGNTIYF.

This sequence joins TRBV5-1 and TRBJ2-1, with 7 positions matching TRBD1. V lost 3 bases and J lost 3; bases outside the gene matches: 6. The CDR3 contains 15 residues. Germline CDR1 SGHRS, CDR2 YFSETQ. CDR3 sequence reads: CASSSDRDSYNEQFF. The CDR3 nucleotides are TGCGCCAGCAGCTCGGACCGGGACAGCTACAATGAGCAGTTCTTC. Together with reference TRBV5-1 and TRBJ2-1, the CDR3 gives the full variable domain: KAGVTQTPRYLIKTRGQQVTLSCSPISGHRSVSWYQQTPGQGLQFLFEYFSETQRNKGNFPGRFSGRQFSNSRSEMNVSTLELGDSALYLCASSSDRDSYNEQFFGPGTRLTVL.

The rearrangement links TRBV7-2 to TRBJ2-3, with TRBD1 matching over 7 bases. J gave up 4 bases and V 5 bases, and 12 bases lay outside the gene matches. Germline V CDR1 and CDR2: SGHTA, FQGNSA. CDR3 length: 16 amino acids. The CDR3 DNA reads TGTGCCAGCAGCCCCGGGACAGTCATGGTCGCAGATACGCAGTATTTT. It is translated as CASSPGTVMVADTQYF.

This clone appeared once. J is TRBJ1-4 and V is TRBV21-1. TRBV21-1 is shown as a pseudogene. CDR3 length equals 15 residues. The CDR3 region is CASTNHGPTNEKLFF. CDR3 DNA sequence: TGTGCCAGCACTAACCACGGTCCAACTAATGAAAAACTGTTTTTT.

This clone appeared a single time. The CDR3 nucleotides read TGCACCAGCAGCCAAGTGGGACTAGATAACTATGGCTACACCTTC. This encodes CTSSQVGLDNYGYTF. The chain recombines TRBV1 with TRBJ1-2. TRBV1 is assigned pseudogene status. The CDR3 is 15 amino acids.

The chain links TRBV4-1 to TRBJ2-1; possible D gene TRBD2, 5 bases. V was cut by 1 base and J by 10 bases, with 11 bases left in between. The CDR3 length is 13 residues. Germline values: CDR1 MGHRA, CDR2 YSYEKL. Here the CDR3 DNA reads TGCGCCAGCAGCCAAGCTCGGGAAGTGGAGCAGTTCTTC. As protein: CASSQAREVEQFF.

The V call is TRBV27, the J call TRBJ2-7; a possible D gene is TRBD2 (5 bases). Per the germline V gene, CDR1 is MNHEY and CDR2 is SMNVEV (reference sequence). V lost 11 bases, J lost 5 bases, and 13 bases lay in between. CDR3 length: 11 residues. The CDR3 bases are TGTGCCCTGAGGGTTTCCCACGAGCAGTACTTC. This translates into CALRVSHEQYF.

The chain is built from TRBV11-3 and TRBJ2-5; 7 bases map to TRBD2. V trimming: 5 bases; J trimming: 3 bases; junction bases outside the gene matches: 3. The V gene's germline CDR1 is SGHNT and CDR2 YENEEA. This CDR3 is built from 13 residues. CDR3 amino acids: CASSKSGEETQYF. The CDR3 nucleotides are TGTGCCAGCAGCAAAAGCGGGGAAGAGACCCAGTACTTC.

This chain joins TRBV7-6 and TRBJ2-2; possible D gene TRBD2, 6 bases. This CDR3 comprises 16 residues. The V gene's germline CDR1 is SGHVS and CDR2 FNYEAQ. Between the trimmed V and J ends, which lost 2 bases and 1 base, there was a span of 11 bases. The CDR3 DNA reads TGTGCCAGCAGCTTATCCCCAGCGGGGAACACCGGGGAGCTGTTTTTT. Amino acid sequence: CASSLSPAGNTGELFF.

Written as DNA, the CDR3 is TGTGCCTGGATACGTCGCCTAGGGCAGGGAGGGACTGAAGCTTTCTTT. Protein: CAWIRRLGQGGTEAFF. The genes are TRBV30 and TRBJ1-1, with D tentatively TRBD1 (5 bases). CDR3 length: 16 amino acids. Germline V gene data show CDR1 as GTSNPN and CDR2 as SVGIG (reference sequence). Trimming removed 4 bases from V and 5 bases from J, with 23 bases in between.

Only a few counts were recorded for this clone. At the DNA level, this CDR3 is encoded by other sequences in the same sample as well. The V gene is TRBV19, the J gene TRBJ1-5; 10 nucleotides align to TRBD1. The CDR3 is made up of 14 amino acids. Germline V gene lookup returns CDR1 LNHDA and CDR2 SQIVND (reference sequence). Trimming at V came to 3 bases and at J to 7 bases, leaving 3 bases not matched to a gene. The CDR3 here is CASSIGTGEQPQHF. The CDR3 nucleotides are TGTGCCAGTAGTATCGGGACAGGGGAACAGCCCCAGCATTTT.

The rearrangement links TRBV23-1 to TRBJ2-1; 10 bases map to TRBD2. TRBV23-1 is treated as an ORF (open reading frame) with a function not yet certain. The J segment lost 4 bases and the V segment lost 1 base, leaving 13 bases of the junction unmatched. This CDR3 is 19 amino acids long. This CDR3 reads CASSQFLASGSRTYNEQFF. The CDR3 DNA sequence: TGCGCCAGCAGTCAATTTCTGGCTAGCGGGAGTAGGACGTACAATGAGCAGTTCTTC.